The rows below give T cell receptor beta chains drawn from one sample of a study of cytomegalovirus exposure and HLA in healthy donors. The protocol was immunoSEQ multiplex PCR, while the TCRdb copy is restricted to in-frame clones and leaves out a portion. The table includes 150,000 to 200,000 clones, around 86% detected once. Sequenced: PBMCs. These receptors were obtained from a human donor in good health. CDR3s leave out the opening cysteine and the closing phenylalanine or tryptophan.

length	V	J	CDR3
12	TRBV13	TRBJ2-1	ASRIAGGPCEQF
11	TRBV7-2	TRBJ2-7	ASSLRGNYEQY
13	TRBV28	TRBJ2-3	ASFLGQFNTDTQY
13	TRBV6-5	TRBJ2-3	ASSYRGGVADTQY
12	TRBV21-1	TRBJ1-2	ASSNRGPGYGYT
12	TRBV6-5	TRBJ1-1	ASSYARGRTEAF
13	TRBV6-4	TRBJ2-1	ASSAATSGGNEQF
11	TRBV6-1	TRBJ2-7	ASSAEPGYEQY
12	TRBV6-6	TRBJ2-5	ASSPAGVWETQY
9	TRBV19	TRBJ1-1	ASEGVTEAF
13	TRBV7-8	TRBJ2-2	ASSLARVNTGELF
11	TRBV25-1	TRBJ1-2	ASSEQGADGYT
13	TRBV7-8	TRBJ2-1	ASSSSAADYNEQF
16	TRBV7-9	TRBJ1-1	ASSTIRRGVEVNTEAF
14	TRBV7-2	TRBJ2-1	ASSLAPRGAGDEQF
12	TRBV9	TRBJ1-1	ASSVGGENTEAF
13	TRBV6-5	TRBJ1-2	ASNQGQGGDYGYT
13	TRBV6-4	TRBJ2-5	ASSVDGGAGETQY
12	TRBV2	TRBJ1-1	ASRKDRGNTEAF
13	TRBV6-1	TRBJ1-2	ASSENNRGLDGYT
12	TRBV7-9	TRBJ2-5	ASSFTSVQETQY
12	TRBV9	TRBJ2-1	ASSPGLAGGEQF
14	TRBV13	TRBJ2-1	ASSSERGGAHNEQF
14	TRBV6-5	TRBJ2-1	ASSYNERTPGNEQF
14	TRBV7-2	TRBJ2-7	ASSSDLAGGAYEQY
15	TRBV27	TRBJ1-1	ASSLIPGQTLNTEAF
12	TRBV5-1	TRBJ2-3	ASKLAGSTDTQY
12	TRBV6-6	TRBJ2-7	ASSLSDRADEQY
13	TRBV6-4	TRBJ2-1	ASSLRGETMDEQF
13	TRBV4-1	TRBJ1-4	ASSQALAANEKLF
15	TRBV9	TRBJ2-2	ASSPDDGGPNTGELF
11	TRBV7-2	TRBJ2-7	ASRIPVANVQY
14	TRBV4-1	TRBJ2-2	ASSQRGTGNTGELF
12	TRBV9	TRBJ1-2	ASSTLISGGSYT
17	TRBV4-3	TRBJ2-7	ASSQESELHGLGGYEQY
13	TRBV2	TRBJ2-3	ASKRAGSSTDTQY
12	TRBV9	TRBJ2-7	ASSVGAGGFEQY
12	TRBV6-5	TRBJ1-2	ASSYSRGRDGYT
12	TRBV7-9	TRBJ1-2	ASRGQVFPYGYT
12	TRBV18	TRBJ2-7	ASSSEGGDYEQY
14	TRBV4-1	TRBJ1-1	ASSQDSPGGGTEAF
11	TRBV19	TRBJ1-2	ASSPRGSYGYT
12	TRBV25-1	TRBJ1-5	ASSKGQGNQPQH
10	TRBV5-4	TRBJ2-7	ASSFWTGEQY
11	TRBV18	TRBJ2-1	ASSSGPPEGQF
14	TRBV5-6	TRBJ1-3	ASSLTGSSSGNTIY
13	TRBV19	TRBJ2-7	ASNTAAGGTYEQY
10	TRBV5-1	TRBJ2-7	ASSPPSYEQY